The 16 T cell receptor beta chains below were found in one sample sequenced in a study of T cell repertoires in cytomegalovirus infection. TCRdb redid the calling of the reads with MiXCR, one entry per CDR3 protein. Among about 250,000 distinct CDR3 sequences listed, roughly 6.5% were seen once. Source material: PBMCs. These receptors came from a human donor in good health (CMV status not recorded). Some clones in this sample may be carry-over from other donors' samples.

This clonotype was seen at least ten times. This sequence joins TRBV6-2 or TRBV6-3 and TRBJ2-1; D gene unclear. Germline CDR1 reads MNHEY; CDR2 reads SVGEGT. This CDR3 contains 15 residues. Deletions cut 2 bases from V and 5 bases from J, with 13 bases between. In nucleotides, the CDR3 is TGTGCCAGCAGTTACCCTTCGGACCTAAACAATGAGCAGTTCTTC. Protein product: CASSYPSDLNNEQFF.

V is TRBV5-1 and J is TRBJ1-2; TRBD1 matches at 11 bases. CDR3 size: 17 residues. V was clipped by 3 bases and J by 5 bases; unmatched bases: 12. Germline assignment: CDR1 SGHRS and CDR2 YFSETQ. CDR3 protein: CASSSAGQGALWYGYTF. CDR3 nucleotide sequence: TGCGCCAGCAGCTCCGCCGGACAGGGGGCGCTTTGGTATGGCTACACCTTC.

This clonotype was detected ten times or more. The chain couples TRBV28 to TRBJ2-4; D is tentatively TRBD1 or TRBD2 (6 bases each). This CDR3 has 16 residues. V was cut by 4 bases and J by 0 bases, with 13 bases left in between. CDR1 MDHEN and CDR2 SYDVKM come from the germline V gene. The chain's CDR3 is CASSSRGPRAKNIQYF. CDR3 DNA sequence: TGTGCCAGCAGTTCCCGGGGGCCTCGAGCCAAAAACATTCAGTACTTC. Based on the CDR3 plus reference TRBV28 and TRBJ2-4, the full variable domain is DVKVTQSSRYLVKRTGEKVFLECVQDMDHENMFWYRQDPGLGLRLIYFSYDVKMKEKGDIPEGYSVSREKKERFSLILESASTNQTSMYLCASSSRGPRAKNIQYFGAGTRLSVL.

The chain combines TRBV29-1 with TRBJ1-1; 7 bases agree with TRBD1. V gave up 1 base and J gave up 0 bases; unmatched junction bases: 11. From germline, CDR1 is SQVTM and CDR2 ANQGSEA. The CDR3 sequence is 17 residues long. The CDR3 DNA reads TGCAGCGTTGAAGGGAAGGACAGGACCCCCATGAACACTGAAGCTTTCTTT. Its protein product is CSVEGKDRTPMNTEAFF.

This clonotype has at least ten counts. V gene TRBV2 combines with J gene TRBJ1-5; no reliable D call. The CDR3 has 15 amino acids. V was trimmed by 3 bases and J by 0 bases, leaving 9 bases between them. Germline V gene data show CDR1 as SNHLY and CDR2 as FYNNEI. The CDR3: CASSDGQNSNQPQHF. In DNA, the CDR3 is TGTGCCAGCAGTGACGGGCAGAATAGCAATCAGCCCCAGCATTTT.

This clonotype has ten or more counts. J is TRBJ2-7 and V is TRBV11-1; a weak D match, TRBD1 (6 bases). V was shortened by 3 bases and J by 5 bases, with 8 bases between the two germline ends. Germline CDR1 and CDR2: SGHAT and FQDESV (reference sequence). CDR3 length equals 12 residues. The CDR3 DNA is TGTGCCAGCAGCTTGGACAGCCACGAGCAGTACTTC. Encoded protein: CASSLDSHEQYF. Variable domain in full (rest from reference TRBV11-1 and TRBJ2-7): EAEVAQSPRYKITEKSQAVAFWCDPISGHATLYWYRQILGQGPELLVQFQDESVVDDSQLPKDRFSAERLKGVDSTLKIQPAELGDSAMYLCASSLDSHEQYFGPGTRLTVT.

This clonotype was seen ten or more times. The chain has TRBV19 and TRBJ1-1, with D possibly matching TRBD1 (5 bases). CDR1 is LNHDA, CDR2 SQIVND, per germline (reference sequence). This CDR3 has 13 residues. Trimming pared 6 bases from V and 2 bases from J, leaving 10 bases between. CDR3 residues: CASSIRVNTEAFF. CDR3 sequence (DNA): TGTGCCAGTAGCATCAGGGTCAACACTGAAGCTTTCTTT.

This clonotype came up many times. This chain connects TRBV6-5 to TRBJ2-7; 8 nucleotides match TRBD2. The CDR3 length is 17 residues. The germline V gene encodes CDR1 MNHEY and CDR2 SVGAGI. J lost 2 bases, V lost 4 bases, and 13 bases had no gene match. For the CDR3, the DNA is TGTGCCAGCAGTTCGGGGCTAGCGGGTGCTCGGACCTACGAGCAGTACTTC. This sequence encodes CASSSGLAGARTYEQYF.

V is TRBV2 and J is TRBJ2-2, with D tentatively TRBD2 (7 bases). The germline V gene encodes CDR1 SNHLY and CDR2 FYNNEI. V dropped 8 bases and J dropped 4 bases, with 17 bases sitting between them. The CDR3 length is 15 residues. The CDR3 loop reads CASQGGGTVTGELFF. CDR3 bases: TGTGCCAGCCAAGGGGGGGGCACGGTCACCGGGGAGCTGTTTTTT.

This clonotype was found many times. The chain joins TRBV7-2 to TRBJ2-3; D remains unclear. V lost 4 bases, J lost 3 bases, and 14 bases lay in between. Germline CDR1 is SGHTA and CDR2 is FQGNSA. The CDR3 has 15 residues. The CDR3 region is CASSSKLLWTDTQYF. Written as DNA, the CDR3 is TGTGCCAGCAGCTCAAAACTACTATGGACAGATACGCAGTATTTT.

The J gene is TRBJ2-1, the V gene TRBV20-1; 7 nucleotides agree with TRBD1. CDR3 length equals 13 residues. Germline assignment: CDR1 DFQATT and CDR2 SNEGSKA (reference sequence). Trimming at V came to 5 bases and at J to 6 bases, leaving 7 bases not matched to a gene. The CDR3 nucleotides are TGCAGTGCTCTAGCTAGGGGGCTCAATGAGCAGTTCTTC. Its protein product is CSALARGLNEQFF.

In this sample, this clonotype turned up a few times. The J gene is TRBJ1-5, the V gene TRBV29-1; 7 bases fit TRBD1. The CDR3 totals 16 residues. V shed 5 bases, J shed 0 bases, and the junction held 10 bases outside the gene matches. Per the germline V gene, CDR1 is SQVTM and CDR2 is ANQGSEA. The CDR3 loop reads CSVTETGLLSNQPQHF. DNA for the CDR3: TGCAGCGTTACCGAGACAGGGCTACTTAGCAATCAGCCCCAGCATTTT.

This clonotype has ten or more counts. J is TRBJ2-4 and V is TRBV20-1; TRBD2 agrees at 11 bases. CDR3 size: 15 residues. The V segment lost 5 bases and the J segment 7 bases; nucleotides outside the gene matches: 10. Germline V CDR1 and CDR2: DFQATT, SNEGSKA (reference sequence). Written as DNA, the CDR3 is TGCAGTGCTCCGAGACCTAGCGGGGGGAGGAACATTCAGTACTTC. It specifies CSAPRPSGGRNIQYF.

This clonotype has a count of ten or more. The chain is built from TRBV7-2 and TRBJ1-2; D unclear. Trimming shortened V by 1 base and J by 3 bases, and 24 bases separated the two germline ends. Germline V gives CDR1 SGHTA, CDR2 FQGNSA. CDR3 length: 19 residues. In DNA, the CDR3 is TGTGCCAGCAGCTTAGTAGTTCCCTCAAGATGGGGAGTAGACTATGGCTACACCTTC. It yields the protein CASSLVVPSRWGVDYGYTF.

This clonotype was found many times. The J gene is TRBJ1-2, the V gene TRBV4-3; no clear D gene. In germline, CDR1 is LGHNA, CDR2 YSLEER. V shed 4 bases and J shed 7 bases, with 19 bases lying between them. The CDR3 is 15 amino acids. The CDR3 loop reads CASSPGPTSYIGYTF. The CDR3 DNA follows: TGCGCCAGCAGCCCCGGACCGACCTCTTATATTGGCTACACCTTC.

This clonotype appeared many times. The J gene is TRBJ2-5, the V gene TRBV7-2, with 12 bases that match TRBD1. CDR1 is SGHTA and CDR2 is FQGNSA in the germline V gene. CDR3 length equals 17 residues. With 5 bases clipped from V and 5 bases from J, the junction kept 12 bases outside the gene matches. Here the CDR3 DNA reads TGTGCCAGCAGCGAGAGAGCCGGGACAGGGGGCTGGGAGACCCAGTACTTC. Translated: CASSERAGTGGWETQYF.